Sequencing of this T cell receptor (beta chain) was carried out in a study of blood T cell repertoires in COVID-19. Across the whole study: The United States, Italy and Spain provided the acute and convalescent COVID-19 samples. Sample material is recorded as cDNA or gDNA derived from T cells, B-cell-depleted T cells, or PBMCs.

CDR3 length equals 17 residues. In germline, CDR1 is MGHRA, CDR2 YSYEKL. The V gene lost 0 bases and the J gene lost 3 bases, with 17 bases spanning the gap. Per the authors' pipeline: Amplification with reference gene primers provided the estimates of nucleated cell counts. This table comes from immunoSEQ multiplex PCR, and its TCRdb copy is limited to in-frame clones, with some not included. That table furnishes V, J and clone size, whereas the DNA furnished D and trimming. The sample contains 200,000 to 250,000 clones, about 85% of which appear only once. This clone was seen a few times. The V gene is TRBV4-1, the J gene TRBJ1-2; no clear D. Sequencing was performed on peripheral blood. This clonotype was sampled from a man aged 35 to 55 with acute or convalescent COVID-19. CDR3 in amino acids: CASSQEVWTFRDYGYTF. Written as DNA, the CDR3 is TGCGCCAGCAGCCAAGAGGTGTGGACTTTCCGGGACTATGGCTACACCTTC.